This T cell receptor beta chain was profiled in a study of CD8+CD57+ T cells in acquired aplastic anemia (dated by TCRdb to 2017 to 2018). About the study as a whole: DNA extracted from sorted CD4+ and CD8+ cells had a mean of around 3 ug, with a range of roughly 0.2 to 27.4 ug. Healthy donor samples averaged about 9.8 million reads for CD4+ and about 12 million for CD8+ cells. The paper as a whole reports these results and caveats: Roughly 30 CD8+ CDR3 sequences were found to be shared between patients and controls, but these sequences appeared to be highly expressed in patients and within the immunodominant clones of the patients. CD8+ Simpson's diversity did not differ significantly between patients and healthy controls (P=0.060).

This clonotype has at least ten counts. Its recognized antigen is unknown. Qualities for individual bases were not recorded, and no much larger clone is one base off. Genomic DNA was used as template for profiling of TCR beta VDJ combinations and CDR3 sequences. An Illumina HiSeq 2000 was used for TCR repertoire sequencing. Processing in the source paper ran as follows. TRBV/TRBJ rearrangement plots, CDR3 size and DJ length profiles, and Simpson's diversity index were used to assess repertoires. Whichever DNA sequence was most abundant in the deep sequencing data was defined as the immunodominant clone. CDR3 amino acid sequences were screened for sharing across subjects and compared with published repertoires and the VDJdb database. TCRdb ran its own pipeline on the public reads, namely fastp trimming at Q25 and MiXCR clone calling, and kept in-frame beta chains. Rows matching on CDR3 protein sequence are summarized as one entry with the most common DNA and genes. The V and J calls and clone size are TCRdb's, not the authors'. Across this sample there are about 62,000 distinct CDR3 sequences, with roughly 58% seen only once. The top ten clones comprise 2% to 3% of the sample.

In the study, sorted CD4+ and CD8+ blood T cells from patients with severe aplastic anemia and from healthy subjects underwent deep sequencing of TCR repertoires. Ficoll-Paque density gradient centrifugation was used to isolate peripheral blood mononuclear cells. Before DNA extraction, CD4+ and CD8+ T cells were sorted with FACS or magnetic beads. V was cut back by 0 bases and J by 6 bases, leaving a gap of 11 bases between them. Inclusive of the bounding cysteine and phenylalanine, the CDR3 is 14 residues long. CDR3 DNA only is kept here, 42 bases in frame from base 1. CDR1 and CDR2 are read off the germline V gene as MNHEY and SVGAGI.

The V and J segments used are TRBV6-5 and TRBJ1-1; the D segment cannot be called with confidence. The sequenced sample consisted of sorted CD4+, CD8+, or CD8+CD57+ T cells (not recorded which) from PBMCs. This TCR derives from a human donor in good health, serving as a control. The CDR3 reads CASSYSSIVPEAFF. Here is the DNA: TGTGCCAGCAGTTACTCGAGTATAGTGCCTGAAGCTTTCTTT.